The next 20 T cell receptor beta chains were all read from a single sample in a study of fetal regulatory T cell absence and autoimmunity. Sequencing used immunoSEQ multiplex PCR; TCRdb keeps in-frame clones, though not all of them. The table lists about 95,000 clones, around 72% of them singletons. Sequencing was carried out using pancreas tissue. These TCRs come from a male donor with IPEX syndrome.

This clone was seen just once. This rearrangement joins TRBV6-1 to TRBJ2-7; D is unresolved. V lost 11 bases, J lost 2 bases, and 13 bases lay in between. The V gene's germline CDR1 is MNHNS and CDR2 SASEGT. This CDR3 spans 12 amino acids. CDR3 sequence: CAVNIYPYEQYF. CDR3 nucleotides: TGTGCCGTTAACATATACCCCTACGAGCAGTACTTC.

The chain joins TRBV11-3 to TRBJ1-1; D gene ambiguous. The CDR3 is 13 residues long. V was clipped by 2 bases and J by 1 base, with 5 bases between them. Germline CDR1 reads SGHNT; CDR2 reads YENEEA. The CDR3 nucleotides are TGTGCCAGCAGCTTACACAAGAACACTGAAGCTTTCTTT. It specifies CASSLHKNTEAFF. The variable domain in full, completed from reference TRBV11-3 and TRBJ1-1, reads EAGVVQSPRYKIIEKKQPVAFWCNPISGHNTLYWYLQNLGQGPELLIRYENEEAVDDSQLPKDRFSAERLKGVDSTLKIQPAELGDSAVYLCASSLHKNTEAFFGQGTRLTVV.

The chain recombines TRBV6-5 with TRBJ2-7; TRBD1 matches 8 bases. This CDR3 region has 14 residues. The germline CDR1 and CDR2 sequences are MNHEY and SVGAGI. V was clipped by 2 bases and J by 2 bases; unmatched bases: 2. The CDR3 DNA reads TGTGCCAGCAGTTACGCACAGGGGGCCTACGAGCAGTACTTC. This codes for CASSYAQGAYEQYF.

DNA of the CDR3: TGTGCCTGGCTCCCCAAGGCGAAGCCCCCTTACAATGAGCAGTTCTTC. Protein sequence: CAWLPKAKPPYNEQFF. The chain is built from TRBV30 and TRBJ2-1; D is uncertain. The CDR3 extends over 16 amino acids. The germline V and J ends were trimmed by 5 bases and 4 bases, with 21 bases remaining between them. The germline V gene encodes CDR1 GTSNPN and CDR2 SVGIG (reference sequence).

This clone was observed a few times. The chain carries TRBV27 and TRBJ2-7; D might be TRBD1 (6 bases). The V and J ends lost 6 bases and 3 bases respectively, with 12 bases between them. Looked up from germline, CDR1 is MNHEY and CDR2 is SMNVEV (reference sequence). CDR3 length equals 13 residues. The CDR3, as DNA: TGTGCCAGCAGCCGACAGGCCCTCTACGAGCAGTACTTC. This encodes CASSRQALYEQYF.

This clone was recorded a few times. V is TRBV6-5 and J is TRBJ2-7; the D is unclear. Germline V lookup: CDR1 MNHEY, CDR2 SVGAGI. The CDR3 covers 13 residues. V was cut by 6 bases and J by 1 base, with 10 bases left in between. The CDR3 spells CASSWLASYEQYF. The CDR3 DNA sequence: TGTGCCAGCAGCTGGCTGGCATCCTACGAGCAGTACTTC.

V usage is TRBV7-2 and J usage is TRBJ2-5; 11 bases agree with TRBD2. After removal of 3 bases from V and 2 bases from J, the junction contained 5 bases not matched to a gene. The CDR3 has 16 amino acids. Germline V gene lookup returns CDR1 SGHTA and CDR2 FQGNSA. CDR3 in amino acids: CASSFTSGRRQETQYF. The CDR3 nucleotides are TGTGCCAGCAGCTTCACTAGCGGGAGAAGGCAAGAGACCCAGTACTTC. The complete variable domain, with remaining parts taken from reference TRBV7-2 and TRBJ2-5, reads GAGVSQSPSNKVTEKGKDVELRCDPISGHTALYWYRQSLGQGLEFLIYFQGNSAPDKSGLPSDRFSAERTGGSVSTLTIQRTQQEDSAVYLCASSFTSGRRQETQYFGPGTRLLVL.

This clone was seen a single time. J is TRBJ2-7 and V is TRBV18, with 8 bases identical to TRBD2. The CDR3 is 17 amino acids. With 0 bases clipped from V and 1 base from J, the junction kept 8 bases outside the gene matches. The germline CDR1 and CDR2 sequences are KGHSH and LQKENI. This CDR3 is CASSPPGLAGASYEQYF. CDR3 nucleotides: TGTGCCAGCTCACCACCCGGGCTAGCGGGCGCTTCCTACGAGCAGTACTTC.

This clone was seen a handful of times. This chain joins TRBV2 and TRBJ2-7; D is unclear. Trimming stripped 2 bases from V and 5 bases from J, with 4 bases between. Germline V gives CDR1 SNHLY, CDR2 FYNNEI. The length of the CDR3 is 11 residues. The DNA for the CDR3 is TGTGCCAGCAGTGAATTCCACGAGCAGTACTTC. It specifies CASSEFHEQYF. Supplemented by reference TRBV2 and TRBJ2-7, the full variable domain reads EPEVTQTPSHQVTQMGQEVILRCVPISNHLYFYWYRQILGQKVEFLVSFYNNEISEKSEIFDDQFSVERPDGSNFTLKIRSTKLEDSAMYFCASSEFHEQYFGPGTRLTVT.

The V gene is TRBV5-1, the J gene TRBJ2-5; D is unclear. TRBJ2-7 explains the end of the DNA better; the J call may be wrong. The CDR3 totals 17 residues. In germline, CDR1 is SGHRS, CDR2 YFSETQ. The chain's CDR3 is CASSLAKELSSSYEQYF. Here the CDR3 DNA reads TGCGCCAGCAGCTTGGCCAAAGAACTCTCTAGCTCCTACGAGCAGTACTTC.

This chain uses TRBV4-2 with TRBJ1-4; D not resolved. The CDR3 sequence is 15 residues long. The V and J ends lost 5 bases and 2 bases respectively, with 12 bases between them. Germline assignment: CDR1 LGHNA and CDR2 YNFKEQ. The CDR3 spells CASSVHPWTNEKLFF. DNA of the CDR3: TGTGCCAGCAGCGTCCACCCTTGGACTAATGAAAAACTGTTTTTT.

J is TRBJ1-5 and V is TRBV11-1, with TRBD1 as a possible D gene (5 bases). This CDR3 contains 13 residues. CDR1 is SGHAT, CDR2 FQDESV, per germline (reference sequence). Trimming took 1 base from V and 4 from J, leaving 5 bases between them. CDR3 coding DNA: TGTGCCAGCAGCTTAGGGACAAATCAGCCCCAGCATTTT. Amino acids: CASSLGTNQPQHF. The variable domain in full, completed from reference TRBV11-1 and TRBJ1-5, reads EAEVAQSPRYKITEKSQAVAFWCDPISGHATLYWYRQILGQGPELLVQFQDESVVDDSQLPKDRFSAERLKGVDSTLKIQPAELGDSAMYLCASSLGTNQPQHFGDGTRLSIL.

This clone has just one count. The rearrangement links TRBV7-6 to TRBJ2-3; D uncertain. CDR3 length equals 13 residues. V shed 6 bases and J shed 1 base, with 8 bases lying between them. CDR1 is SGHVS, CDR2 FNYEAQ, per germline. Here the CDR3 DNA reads TGTGCCAGCAGTCGAGGAGGCACAGATACGCAGTATTTT. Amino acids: CASSRGGTDTQYF.

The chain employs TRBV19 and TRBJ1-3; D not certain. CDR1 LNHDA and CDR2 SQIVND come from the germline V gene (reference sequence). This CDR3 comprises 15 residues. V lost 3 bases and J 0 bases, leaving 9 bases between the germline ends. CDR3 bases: TGTGCCAGTAGTATCGGGAGCAGCTCTGGAAACACCATATATTTT. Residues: CASSIGSSSGNTIYF.

CDR3 sequence (DNA): TGTGCCAGCAGCGACGGACGGACCAATTCACCCCTCCACTTT. Amino acids: CASSDGRTNSPLHF. The chain has TRBV7-9 and TRBJ1-6, with unresolved D. This CDR3 contains 14 residues. The ends were cut back, 5 bases at V and 7 bases at J, with 12 bases in the middle. Germline V gives CDR1 SEHNR, CDR2 FQNEAQ (reference sequence). The full variable domain, with the rest looked up from reference TRBV7-9 and TRBJ1-6, is DTGVSQNPRHKITKRGQNVTFRCDPISEHNRLYWYRQTLGQGPEFLTYFQNEAQLEKSRLLSDRFSAERPKGSFSTLEIQRTEQGDSAMYLCASSDGRTNSPLHFGNGTRLTVT.

The CDR3 protein is CASSQDRGRPQHF. CDR3 DNA sequence: TGCGCCAGCAGCCAAGACAGGGGCCGGCCCCAGCATTTT. This rearrangement joins TRBV4-1 to TRBJ1-5; a possible D gene is TRBD1 (6 bases). The CDR3 sequence is 13 residues long. V lost 0 bases and J 9 bases, leaving 9 bases between the germline ends. CDR1 MGHRA and CDR2 YSYEKL come from the germline V gene.

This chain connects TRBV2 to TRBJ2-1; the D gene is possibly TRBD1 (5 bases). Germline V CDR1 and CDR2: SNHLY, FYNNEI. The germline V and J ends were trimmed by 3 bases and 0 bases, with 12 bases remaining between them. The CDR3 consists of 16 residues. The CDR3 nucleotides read TGTGCCAGCAGTGACAGGGTCTCGAGCTCCTACAATGAGCAGTTCTTC. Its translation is CASSDRVSSSYNEQFF. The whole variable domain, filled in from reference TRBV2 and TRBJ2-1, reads EPEVTQTPSHQVTQMGQEVILRCVPISNHLYFYWYRQILGQKVEFLVSFYNNEISEKSEIFDDQFSVERPDGSNFTLKIRSTKLEDSAMYFCASSDRVSSSYNEQFFGPGTRLTVL.

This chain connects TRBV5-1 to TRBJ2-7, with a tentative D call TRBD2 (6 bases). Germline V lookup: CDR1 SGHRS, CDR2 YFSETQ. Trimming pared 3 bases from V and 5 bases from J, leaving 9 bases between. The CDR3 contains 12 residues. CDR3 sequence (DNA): TGCGCCAGCAGCTACGGGGGTCACGAGCAGTACTTC. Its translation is CASSYGGHEQYF.

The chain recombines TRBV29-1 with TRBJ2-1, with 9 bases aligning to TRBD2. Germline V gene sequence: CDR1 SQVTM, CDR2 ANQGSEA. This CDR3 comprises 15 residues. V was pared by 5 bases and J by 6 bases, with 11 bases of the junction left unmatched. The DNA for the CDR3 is TGCAGCGTTAGGGCGGGAGGGCCGGGAAGCAATGAGCAGTTCTTC. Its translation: CSVRAGGPGSNEQFF.

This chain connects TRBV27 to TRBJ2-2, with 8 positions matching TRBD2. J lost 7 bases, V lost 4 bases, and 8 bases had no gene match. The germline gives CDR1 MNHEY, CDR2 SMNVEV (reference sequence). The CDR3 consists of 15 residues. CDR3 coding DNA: TGTGCCAGCAGTTACTGGGGACTAGGCAACGGGGAGCTGTTTTTT. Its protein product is CASSYWGLGNGELFF.